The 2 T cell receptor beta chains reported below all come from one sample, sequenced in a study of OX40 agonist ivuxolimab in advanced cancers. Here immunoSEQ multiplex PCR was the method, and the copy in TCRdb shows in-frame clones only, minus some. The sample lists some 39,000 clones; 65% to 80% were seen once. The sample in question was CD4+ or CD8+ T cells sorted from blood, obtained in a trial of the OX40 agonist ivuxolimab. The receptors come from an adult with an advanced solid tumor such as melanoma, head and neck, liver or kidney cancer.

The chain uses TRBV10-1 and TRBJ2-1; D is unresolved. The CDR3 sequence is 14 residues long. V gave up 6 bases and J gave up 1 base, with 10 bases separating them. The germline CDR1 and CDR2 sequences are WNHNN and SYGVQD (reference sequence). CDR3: CASSLGPSYNEQFF. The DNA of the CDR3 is TGCGCCAGCAGCCTAGGACCATCCTACAATGAGCAGTTCTTC.

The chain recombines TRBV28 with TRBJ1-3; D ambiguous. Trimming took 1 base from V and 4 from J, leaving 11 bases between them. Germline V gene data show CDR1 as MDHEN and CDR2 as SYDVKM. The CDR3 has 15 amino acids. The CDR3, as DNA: TGTGCCAGCAGTTTATCCGGAGTATGGGGAAACACCATATATTTT. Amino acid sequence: CASSLSGVWGNTIYF.